The rows below give T cell receptor beta chains drawn from one sample of a study of cytomegalovirus exposure and HLA in healthy donors. Generated by immunoSEQ multiplex PCR, the TCRdb table keeps only in-frame clones and is missing some. The table counts approximately 170,000 clones; about 0.8% lies in the top ten. The material sequenced was PBMCs. The receptors were sampled from a woman aged 18-29 years in good health and CMV-seropositive. CDR3s include the opening cysteine and the closing phenylalanine or tryptophan. Each record gives: J gene, D gene, V gene, CDR3 protein, CDR3 DNA. D genes are given only for firm matches.

J: TRBJ2-7; D: TRBD1; V: TRBV18; CDR3: CASSSGSRTGQSYEQYF; DNA: TGTGCCAGCTCTTCCGGGTCCCGGACAGGGCAGTCCTACGAGCAGTACTTC
J: TRBJ1-1; D: TRBD1; V: TRBV28; CDR3: CASSLGYFRQGGNTEAFF; DNA: TGTGCCAGCAGTTTAGGGTATTTTCGACAGGGTGGGAACACTGAAGCTTTCTTT
J: TRBJ1-1; D: .; V: TRBV5-1; CDR3: CASSSSGKNTEAFF; DNA: TGCGCCAGCAGCAGTTCAGGAAAGAACACTGAAGCTTTCTTT
J: TRBJ1-5; D: .; V: TRBV2; CDR3: CASRASRQESNQPQHF; DNA: TGTGCCAGCAGAGCCTCCCGACAGGAGAGCAATCAGCCCCAGCATTTT
J: TRBJ2-6; D: .; V: TRBV7-9; CDR3: CASEQGSGANVLTF; DNA: TGTGCCAGTGAACAGGGTTCTGGGGCCAACGTCCTGACTTTC
J: TRBJ2-7; D: TRBD1; V: TRBV7-8; CDR3: CATKSGQNSLYEQYF; DNA: TGTGCCACAAAGTCGGGACAGAATTCTCTCTACGAGCAGTACTTC
J: TRBJ1-2; D: .; V: TRBV9; CDR3: CASSVRESSYGYTF; DNA: TGTGCCAGCAGCGTACGGGAGAGTAGCTATGGCTACACCTTC
J: TRBJ2-6; D: .; V: TRBV6-4; CDR3: CASSAQGGGANVLTF; DNA: TGTGCCAGCAGTGCACAGGGTGGTGGGGCCAACGTCCTGACTTTC
J: TRBJ2-7; D: .; V: TRBV18; CDR3: CASSPGPTSAYEQYF; DNA: TGTGCCAGCTCACCGGGTCCGACGAGCGCCTACGAGCAGTACTTC
J: TRBJ2-5; D: .; V: TRBV29-1; CDR3: CSVVRGQETQYF; DNA: TGCAGCGTTGTAAGGGGGCAAGAGACCCAGTACTTC
J: TRBJ2-7; D: .; V: TRBV2; CDR3: CASRDRNYEQYF; DNA: TGTGCCAGCAGGGACAGAAACTACGAGCAGTACTTC
J: TRBJ2-1; D: .; V: TRBV4-2; CDR3: CASSQEGSGGEQFF; DNA: TGTGCCAGCAGCCAAGAGGGGTCCGGGGGTGAGCAGTTCTTC
J: TRBJ2-7; D: TRBD2; V: TRBV7-9; CDR3: CASSSTKWTSGIKSYEQYF; DNA: TGTGCCAGCAGCTCCACTAAATGGACTAGCGGAATAAAGTCCTACGAGCAGTACTTC
J: TRBJ1-1; D: .; V: TRBV19; CDR3: CASSWGMNTEAFF; DNA: TGTGCCAGTAGCTGGGGCATGAACACTGAAGCTTTCTTT
J: TRBJ2-3; D: .; V: TRBV25-1; CDR3: CASKLVSTDTQYF; DNA: TGTGCCAGCAAACTTGTGAGCACAGATACGCAGTATTTT
J: TRBJ2-3; D: .; V: TRBV9; CDR3: CASSVGTTYTDTQYF; DNA: TGTGCCAGCAGCGTAGGGACTACCTACACAGATACGCAGTATTTT
J: TRBJ1-4; D: .; V: TRBV29-1; CDR3: CSVAEMTGGDEKLFF; DNA: TGCAGCGTCGCCGAAATGACAGGTGGGGATGAAAAACTGTTTTTT
J: TRBJ1-5; D: .; V: TRBV11-2; CDR3: CASSPEMSAISNQPQHF; DNA: TGTGCCAGCAGCCCGGAGATGTCAGCTATTAGCAATCAGCCCCAGCATTTT
J: TRBJ1-2; D: .; V: TRBV30; CDR3: CAWSVGGGYTF; DNA: TGTGCCTGGAGTGTTGGAGGAGGCTACACCTTC
J: TRBJ2-3; D: .; V: TRBV2; CDR3: CASPLAGELDTQYF; DNA: TGTGCCAGCCCCCTGGCAGGGGAGTTAGATACGCAGTATTTT
J: TRBJ1-1; D: .; V: TRBV7-2; CDR3: CASSLSGNTEAFF; DNA: TGTGCCAGCAGCTTATCCGGGAACACTGAAGCTTTCTTT
J: TRBJ2-7; D: .; V: TRBV13; CDR3: CASSFGDSYEQYF; DNA: TGTGCCAGCAGCTTCGGGGATTCCTACGAGCAGTACTTC
J: TRBJ1-5; D: .; V: TRBV7-9; CDR3: CASSLDQVGQPQHF; DNA: TGTGCCAGCAGCTTAGATCAGGTCGGTCAGCCCCAGCATTTT
J: TRBJ1-1; D: .; V: TRBV2; CDR3: CASSGMNTEAFF; DNA: TGTGCCAGCAGCGGGATGAACACTGAAGCTTTCTTT
J: TRBJ2-5; D: .; V: TRBV29-1; CDR3: CSGGRGRSGQETQYF; DNA: TGCAGCGGGGGTAGGGGCCGGTCGGGCCAAGAGACCCAGTACTTC
J: TRBJ1-4; D: .; V: TRBV7-8; CDR3: CASSLAGQLEKLFF; DNA: TGTGCCAGCAGCTTAGCCGGACAGTTGGAAAAACTGTTTTTT
J: TRBJ2-5; D: TRBD2; V: TRBV29-1; CDR3: CSACPGRGGLETQYF; DNA: TGCAGCGCTTGCCCGGGGCGGGGGGGCTTGGAGACCCAGTACTTC
J: TRBJ1-2; D: TRBD1; V: TRBV5-1; CDR3: CASSLEGQAPNGYTF; DNA: TGCGCCAGCAGCTTGGAGGGACAGGCCCCCAATGGCTACACCTTC
J: TRBJ1-2; D: TRBD1; V: TRBV5-6; CDR3: CASSLGGTANYGYTF; DNA: TGTGCCAGCAGCTTGGGCGGGACAGCTAACTATGGCTACACCTTC
J: TRBJ1-2; D: .; V: TRBV28; CDR3: CASRLTRVEGYTF; DNA: TGTGCCAGCAGACTAACCCGGGTGGAAGGCTACACCTTC
J: TRBJ2-2; D: .; V: TRBV27; CDR3: CASSSLGQYGTGELFF; DNA: TGTGCCAGCAGTAGCCTGGGGCAGTATGGCACCGGGGAGCTGTTTTTT
J: TRBJ1-5; D: .; V: TRBV18; CDR3: CASSPGQQPQHF; DNA: TGTGCCAGCTCACCAGGACAGCAGCCCCAGCATTTT
J: TRBJ2-7; D: .; V: TRBV5-6; CDR3: CASSLVQGAYEQYF; DNA: TGTGCCAGCAGCTTGGTACAGGGAGCCTACGAGCAGTACTTC
J: TRBJ2-3; D: .; V: TRBV7-2; CDR3: CASSLSRTDTQYF; DNA: TGTGCCAGCAGCTTATCCCGGACAGATACGCAGTATTTT
J: TRBJ2-7; D: TRBD1; V: TRBV30; CDR3: CAWSPPPGQGNYEQYF; DNA: TGTGCCTGGAGCCCCCCCCCGGGACAGGGTAACTACGAGCAGTACTTC
J: TRBJ2-3; D: TRBD2; V: TRBV19; CDR3: CATRTSGTTSTDTQYF; DNA: TGTGCCACCAGGACTAGCGGGACCACTAGCACAGATACGCAGTATTTT
J: TRBJ2-6; D: .; V: TRBV23-1; CDR3: CASSQSSPRGSGANVLTF; DNA: TGCGCCAGCAGTCAATCTTCACCCAGGGGTTCTGGGGCCAACGTCCTGACTTTC
J: TRBJ1-2; D: TRBD1; V: TRBV5-6; CDR3: CASSSGQGTYYGYTF; DNA: TGTGCCAGCAGCTCAGGACAGGGGACTTACTATGGCTACACCTTC
J: TRBJ2-7; D: .; V: TRBV9; CDR3: CASSGYRSYEQYF; DNA: TGTGCCAGCAGCGGTTATCGGTCCTACGAGCAGTACTTC
J: TRBJ2-1; D: .; V: TRBV7-8; CDR3: CASSLGSAGSYNEQFF; DNA: TGTGCCAGCAGCTTAGGGAGCGCCGGCTCCTACAATGAGCAGTTCTTC
J: TRBJ1-6; D: .; V: TRBV5-1; CDR3: CASSSLRGVNSPLHF; DNA: TGCGCCAGCAGCTCCCTCCGGGGTGTTAATTCACCCCTCCACTTT
J: TRBJ2-7; D: TRBD1; V: TRBV5-4; CDR3: CASSSDRVGEQYF; DNA: TGTGCCAGCAGCTCCGACAGGGTAGGGGAGCAGTACTTC
J: TRBJ2-3; D: .; V: TRBV7-6; CDR3: CASSLAAGTSTDTQYF; DNA: TGTGCCAGCAGCTTAGCCGCCGGGACTAGCACAGATACGCAGTATTTT